A selection of T cell receptor beta chains follows, all from one sample in a study of OX40 agonist ivuxolimab in advanced cancers. Some clones are missing from TCRdb's copy, which holds only in-frame ones; the method was immunoSEQ multiplex PCR. The table has about 56,000 clones, about 93% seen once. Sequencing was performed on CD4+ or CD8+ T cells sorted from blood, taken in a trial of the OX40 agonist ivuxolimab. These receptor sequences come from an adult with an advanced solid tumor such as melanoma, head and neck, liver or kidney cancer. Both conserved end residues are part of each CDR3. D genes are given only for firm matches. For some rows the clone size is stated as once, few or many, or as a class when expanded; others skip it.

>TRBV27|.|TRBJ1-2|.
TGTGCCAGCAGTTTATTTTGGGGGGCTGAGGGCTACACCTTC
CASSLFWGAEGYTF
>TRBV19|.|TRBJ2-7|.
TGTGCCAGTAGTGATCCAGGGAATTGGGGCGAGCAGTACTTC
CASSDPGNWGEQYF
>TRBV7-9|TRBD1|TRBJ2-1|.
TGTGCCAGCAGCTTAGCCGGGACAGGGATCTATGAGCAGTTCTTC
CASSLAGTGIYEQFF
>TRBV27|.|TRBJ2-1|.
TGTGCCAGCAGTTTCTACAATGAGCAGTTCTTC
CASSFYNEQFF
>TRBV28|.|TRBJ1-6|.
TGTGCCAGCAGTTGGAGAGGCCCCTATAATTCACCCCTCCACTTT
CASSWRGPYNSPLHF
>TRBV5-1|TRBD1|TRBJ2-1|.
TGCGCCAGCAGCCCAAACGACAGGGCATACAATGAGCAGTTCTTC
CASSPNDRAYNEQFF
>TRBV7-2|TRBD1|TRBJ1-5|.
TGTGCCAGCAGCACCGGGACAGGGCCCACCTTTAATCAGCCCCAGCATTTT
CASSTGTGPTFNQPQHF
>TRBV7-9|.|TRBJ1-1|.
TGTGCCAGCAGCACCAACCTACGCTGGTTACCTTTCTTT
CASSTNLRWLPFF
>TRBV9|.|TRBJ2-7|.
TGTGCCAGCAGCGTAGCGGAGGGCGAGCAGTACTTC
CASSVAEGEQYF
>TRBV9|.|TRBJ2-3|.
TGTGCCAGCAGCGTACAGGGGGGGACAGATACGCAGTATTTT
CASSVQGGTDTQYF
>TRBV28|.|TRBJ2-7|few
TGTGCCTCGGAGGACAGACTCTACGAGCAGTACTTC
CASEDRLYEQYF
>TRBV13|.|TRBJ1-3|.
TGTGCCAGCAGCGATCGAGGACGGGACTCTGGAAACACCATATATTTT
CASSDRGRDSGNTIYF
>TRBV7-8|.|TRBJ2-2|.
TGTGCCAGCAGCTTAACCAACTTAGGCCTCTCCGGGGAGCTGTTTTTT
CASSLTNLGLSGELFF
>TRBV6-1|TRBD2|TRBJ2-2|large
TGTGCCAGCAGTGAAGGGGTGGGAGCGGGAGGTCCCGGGGAGCTGTTTTTT
CASSEGVGAGGPGELFF
>TRBV2|.|TRBJ1-3|.
TGTGCCAGCAGTGAAAGTGGGGGTTCTGGAAACACCATATATTTT
CASSESGGSGNTIYF
>TRBV5-6|.|TRBJ1-1|.
TGTGCCAGCAGCCTTGCGGGTGTGACTGAAGCTTTCTTT
CASSLAGVTEAFF
>TRBV9|TRBD2|TRBJ2-7|.
TGTGCCAGCAGCGCGGGGGGGAGCGGGAGTAATTACGAGCAGTACTTC
CASSAGGSGSNYEQYF
>TRBV28|TRBD1|TRBJ2-7|once
TGTGCCAGCAGAACTTCGACAGGGGGCGAGCAGTACTTC
CASRTSTGGEQYF
>TRBV28|TRBD1|TRBJ2-2|.
TGTGCCAGCAGTTCGGCCGGGACAGGGGGTGGGGGCGGGGAGCTGTTTTTT
CASSSAGTGGGGGELFF
>TRBV11-2|.|TRBJ2-7|.
TGTGCCAGCAGCTTACCAGTTCTTGGGAGCTCCTACGAGCAGTACTTC
CASSLPVLGSSYEQYF
>TRBV27|.|TRBJ2-7|.
TGTGCCAGCACCCCCCACGCGGGACACGGGTACTTC
CASTPHAGHGYF
>TRBV6-5|.|TRBJ1-2|few
TGTGCCAGCAGACGCAGCAGGATCTATGGCTACACCTTC
CASRRSRIYGYTF
>TRBV9|TRBD1|TRBJ2-5|.
TGTGCCAGCAGCGAGGGACAGGGGCCACAAGAGACCCAGTACTTC
CASSEGQGPQETQYF
>TRBV28|.|TRBJ1-3|.
TGTGCCAGCAGTTTCACCGGTAACACCATATATTTT
CASSFTGNTIYF
>TRBV11-3|.|TRBJ2-3|.
TGTGCCAGCAGCTTCCAACCGACAGGCCCGAGCACAGATACGCAGTATTTT
CASSFQPTGPSTDTQYF
>TRBV29-1|.|TRBJ2-3|.
TGCAGCGGAGTACAGGGGACTTGGTCAGATACGCAGTATTTT
CSGVQGTWSDTQYF
>TRBV11-2|.|TRBJ1-2|.
TGTGCCAGCAGCCCCTGGACAGCGGACTATGGCTACACCTTC
CASSPWTADYGYTF
>TRBV5-6|TRBD1|TRBJ1-1|.
TGTGCCAGCTTTTTTCAGGGGGCCTGGACTGAAGCTTTCTTT
CASFFQGAWTEAFF
>TRBV4-1|.|TRBJ2-2|.
TGCGCCAGCAACGGACAGACGCGTGGCGGGGAGCTGTTTTTT
CASNGQTRGGELFF
>TRBV2|TRBD2|TRBJ2-3|.
TGTGCCAGCACCGGACTAGTTGGCACAGATACGCAGTATTTT
CASTGLVGTDTQYF
>TRBV5-6|TRBD1|TRBJ2-3|.
TGTGCCAGCAGCTTGGGGGGGACAGGTGTTTCCCCTTTCAAGTATTTT
CASSLGGTGVSPFKYF
>TRBV13|.|TRBJ1-2|.
TGTGCCGGGGCCCAATCGGGCACCCTAGGAACCTTC
CAGAQSGTLGTF
>TRBV4-1|.|TRBJ1-4|.
TGCGCCAGCAGCCAAGATTGGACCAGCACAAGGGAAAAACTGTTTTTT
CASSQDWTSTREKLFF
>TRBV5-6|.|TRBJ1-1|few
TGTGCCAGCAGCGGGGTCAGGGGTGGGGACACTGAAGCTTTCTTT
CASSGVRGGDTEAFF
>TRBV7-2|.|TRBJ1-3|once
TGTGCCAGCAGCAGACTCTTTGGCGTTGGAAACACCATATATTTT
CASSRLFGVGNTIYF
>TRBV7-8|TRBD2|TRBJ2-7|.
TGTGCCAGCAGCGGAGCCGGGACTACCTCTTACGAGCAGTACTTC
CASSGAGTTSYEQYF
>TRBV27|TRBD2|TRBJ2-1|.
TGTGCCAGCAGTTTTGGCGGGAGTCAATACAATGAGCAGTTCTTC
CASSFGGSQYNEQFF
>TRBV11-3|.|TRBJ2-7|.
TGTGCCAGCAGCTTAGAACCGTTCTACGAGCAGTACTTC
CASSLEPFYEQYF
>TRBV6-1|.|TRBJ2-3|.
TGTGCCAGCAGTGACCTAGTGGATACGCAGTATTTT
CASSDLVDTQYF
>TRBV11-2|.|TRBJ2-1|.
TGTGCCAGCAGCTTGGGGGTGCCCGGGATAGCCCGCTTGAGGGAGCAGTTCTTC
CASSLGVPGIARLREQFF
>TRBV6-5|TRBD2|TRBJ2-7|.
TGTGCCAGCAGTGCCACTAGCGGGAGTTTTTCCGAGCAGTACTTC
CASSATSGSFSEQYF
>TRBV27|TRBD2|TRBJ2-3|.
TGTGCCAGCAGTTTAGAAGCGGGAGGGCCGGGTAATACGCAGTATTTT
CASSLEAGGPGNTQYF